These T cell receptor beta chains were read from a single sample in a study of T cell responses to AZD1222 COVID-19 vaccine. Clones were read by immunoSEQ multiplex PCR, and TCRdb kept only the in-frame ones, dropping some. The sample has around 87,000 clones; 85% to 90% are singletons. Sequences were derived from peripheral blood, sampled 28 days after the second AZD1222 dose. These receptors were obtained from an adult who received the AZD1222 COVID-19 vaccine. CDR3s include the opening cysteine and the closing phenylalanine or tryptophan. Fields, in order: J gene, D gene, V gene, clone size, CDR3 DNA, CDR3 protein. A D gene is named only where the DNA matches it firmly. Only part of the rows carry a size: once, few, many, or a class if the clone is expanded.

TRBJ1-2 NA TRBV19 many TGTGCCAGTAGTATAGATAGCCTCCCATCGGGCGGCTATGGCTACACCTTC CASSIDSLPSGGYGYTF
TRBJ2-5 TRBD1 TRBV3-1/TRBV3-2 NA TGTGCCAGCAGCCTCCCCTGGGACAGCCAAGAGACCCAGTACTTC CASSLPWDSQETQYF
TRBJ2-1 NA TRBV29-1 few TGCAGCGTTGACGAGGGTAGCTCCTACAATGAGCAGTTCTTC CSVDEGSSYNEQFF
TRBJ1-1 NA TRBV2 NA TGTGCCAGCAGTTTGGACGATGCCACTGAAGCTTTCTTT CASSLDDATEAFF
TRBJ1-2 NA TRBV11-2 NA TGTGCCAGCAGCTTAGAGGGGGCCTTCTATGGCTACACCTTC CASSLEGAFYGYTF
TRBJ1-6 TRBD1 TRBV4-2 NA TGTGCCAGCAGCCAAGTGGCAGGGGGTCAATCATTTTGGTCGCCCCTCCACTTT CASSQVAGGQSFWSPLHF
TRBJ2-7 NA TRBV4-3 NA TGCGCCAGCAGCCGACGTTTAGGGGGGGAGGACGAGCAGTACTTC CASSRRLGGEDEQYF
TRBJ1-3 TRBD1 TRBV5-3 NA TGTGCCAGCCCGACCGGGGACAGCTCTGGAAACACCATATATTTT CASPTGDSSGNTIYF
TRBJ2-7 NA TRBV18 once TGTGCCAGCTCACCAGGGGGCCCTGGCGAGCAGTACTTC CASSPGGPGEQYF
TRBJ1-5 TRBD1 TRBV19 once TGTGCCAGTAGTTCATCACAGGGGGAACGTAATCAGCCCCAGCATTTT CASSSSQGERNQPQHF
TRBJ1-1 NA TRBV11-3 NA TGTGCCAGCAGTACCGCCAGGGACACTGAAGCTTTCTTT CASSTARDTEAFF
TRBJ2-7 TRBD1 TRBV6-6 once TGTGCCAGCAGTACCCCCGACAGGGGCTTTGGCGAGCAGTACTTC CASSTPDRGFGEQYF
TRBJ1-2 NA TRBV12-3/TRBV12-4 NA TGTGCCAGCAGTTTAGGGGGAGATGGCTACACCTTC CASSLGGDGYTF
TRBJ1-2 NA TRBV28 NA TGTGCCAGCAGTTTGGTGGGGTTAATGGGTGGCTACACCTTC CASSLVGLMGGYTF
TRBJ2-7 NA TRBV29-1 NA TGCAGCGTTCGATCAGACATATCCTACGAGCAGTACTTC CSVRSDISYEQYF
TRBJ2-7 NA TRBV30 once TGTGCCTGGAGTAAGTTCCACTACGAGCAGTACTTC CAWSKFHYEQYF
TRBJ1-5 NA TRBV28 NA TGTGCCAGCAGTGTAAGCAGGGGAAATCAGCCCCAGCATTTT CASSVSRGNQPQHF
TRBJ1-4 TRBD1 TRBV5-1 NA TGCGCCAGCAGCTTACAGGGGCCTGGTGAAAAACTGTTTTTT CASSLQGPGEKLFF
TRBJ1-2 TRBD1 TRBV25-1 NA TGTGCCACCTGGGGAGAGGACAGGCGCCACACCTTC CATWGEDRRHTF
TRBJ2-1 TRBD1 TRBV29-1 NA TGCAGCGTTGAAGACCGGACAGGGTCCCGCTACAATGAGCAGTTCTTC CSVEDRTGSRYNEQFF
TRBJ1-1 NA TRBV6-5 NA TGTGCCAGCAGGGTCGGACCTGGCCCTGAAGCTTTCTTT CASRVGPGPEAFF
TRBJ2-3 NA TRBV6-5 NA TGTGCCAGCAGGATCCAGACAGATACGCAGTATTTT CASRIQTDTQYF
TRBJ2-5 NA TRBV5-1 once TGCGCCAGCAGCACTCAATCGGCAGTTTCGGGAGAGACCCAGTACTTC CASSTQSAVSGETQYF
TRBJ2-1 NA TRBV9 NA TGTGCCAGCAGCGTAGAGCCGCGGGTGTACAATGAGCAGTTCTTC CASSVEPRVYNEQFF
TRBJ2-1 TRBD2 TRBV5-1 NA TGCGCCAGCAGCTACGGGACTAGCGGGGACGAGCAGTTCTTC CASSYGTSGDEQFF
TRBJ1-1 NA TRBV19 NA TGTGCCAGTAGTATAAACCCGAACACTGAAGCTTTCTTT CASSINPNTEAFF
TRBJ1-6 NA TRBV5-6 NA TGTGCCAGCAGCTTTGGGGGGACCGGCTATAATTCACCCCTCCACTTT CASSFGGTGYNSPLHF
TRBJ1-4 TRBD1 TRBV7-9 NA TGTGCCAGCAGAAGACAGGGAGCGGTTGAAAAACTGTTTTTT CASRRQGAVEKLFF
TRBJ1-6 TRBD1 TRBV6-5 NA TGTGCCAGCAGTTACAACAGGGGGGTAAATTCACCCCTCCACTTT CASSYNRGVNSPLHF
TRBJ1-3 NA TRBV7-9 NA TGTGCCAGCAGCTTAGAGGGAGAAAGACGCTCTGGAAACACCATATATTTT CASSLEGERRSGNTIYF
TRBJ2-5 NA TRBV7-2 NA TGTGCCAGCAGCTTAGCTTTCCAAGAGACCCAGTACTTC CASSLAFQETQYF
TRBJ2-1 NA TRBV7-9 NA TGTGCCAGCAGCTTAGTTGCGCTACCCTCCTACAATGAGCAGTTCTTC CASSLVALPSYNEQFF
TRBJ1-1 NA TRBV30 NA TGTGCCTGGAGTGATATCGGGGGCTACACTGAAGCTTTCTTT CAWSDIGGYTEAFF
TRBJ2-3 NA TRBV11-1 NA TGTGCCAGCAGCCCCCCGGGGGCAGATACGCAGTATTTT CASSPPGADTQYF
TRBJ1-5 NA TRBV7-2 NA TGTGCCAGCAGCCTCTGGGGGCGGACGAATAGCAATCAGCCCCAGCATTTT CASSLWGRTNSNQPQHF
TRBJ1-2 TRBD1 TRBV7-6 NA TGTGCCAGCAGCCCAGAGGGACAGTGGGGTTATGGCTACACCTTC CASSPEGQWGYGYTF
TRBJ1-1 NA TRBV30 NA TGTGCCTGGAGTGTGATTAGGGCGACTGAAGCTTTCTTT CAWSVIRATEAFF